This TCR beta chain was documented in a study of cytomegalovirus exposure and HLA in healthy donors. Notes on the study in general: Some public TCRs appeared in many individuals, while most sequences were rare. According to a later analysis, TCR clusters from the first cohort tended to co-occur in the 120 or so validation repertoires.

This CDR3 region has 12 residues. Trimming left V 5 bases short and J 1 base short, with 5 bases between. Germline CDR1 and CDR2: MNHEY and SVGAGI. On this clone itself: Its antigen is unidentified.

This table comes from immunoSEQ multiplex PCR, and its TCRdb copy is limited to in-frame clones, with some not included. The profile shows 300,000 to 400,000 clones, around 86% of them singletons. This receptor was identified in a woman aged 18-30 years in good health and CMV-seronegative. The V gene is TRBV6-5, the J gene TRBJ2-5; D remains ambiguous. The sequenced sample consisted of PBMCs. CDR3 nucleotide sequence: TGTGCCAGCAGTGGCACCCAAGAGACCCAGTACTTC. Translated: CASSGTQETQYF.